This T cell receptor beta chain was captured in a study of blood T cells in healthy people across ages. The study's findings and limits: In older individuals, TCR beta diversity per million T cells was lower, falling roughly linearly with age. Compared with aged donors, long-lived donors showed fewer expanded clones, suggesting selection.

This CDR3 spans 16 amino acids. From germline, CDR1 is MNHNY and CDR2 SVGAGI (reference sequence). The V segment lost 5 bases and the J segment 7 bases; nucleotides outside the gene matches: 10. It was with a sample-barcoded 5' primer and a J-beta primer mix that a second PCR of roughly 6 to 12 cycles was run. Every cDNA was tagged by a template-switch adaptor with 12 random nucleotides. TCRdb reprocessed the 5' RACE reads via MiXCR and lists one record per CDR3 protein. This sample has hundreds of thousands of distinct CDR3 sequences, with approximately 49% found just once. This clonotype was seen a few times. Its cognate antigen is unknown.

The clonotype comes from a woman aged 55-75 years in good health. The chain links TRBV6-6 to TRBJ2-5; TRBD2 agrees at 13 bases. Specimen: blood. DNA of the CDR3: TGTGCCAGCAGTCCCCGGACTAGCGGGAGAGGGGTGACCCAGTACTTC. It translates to CASSPRTSGRGVTQYF.